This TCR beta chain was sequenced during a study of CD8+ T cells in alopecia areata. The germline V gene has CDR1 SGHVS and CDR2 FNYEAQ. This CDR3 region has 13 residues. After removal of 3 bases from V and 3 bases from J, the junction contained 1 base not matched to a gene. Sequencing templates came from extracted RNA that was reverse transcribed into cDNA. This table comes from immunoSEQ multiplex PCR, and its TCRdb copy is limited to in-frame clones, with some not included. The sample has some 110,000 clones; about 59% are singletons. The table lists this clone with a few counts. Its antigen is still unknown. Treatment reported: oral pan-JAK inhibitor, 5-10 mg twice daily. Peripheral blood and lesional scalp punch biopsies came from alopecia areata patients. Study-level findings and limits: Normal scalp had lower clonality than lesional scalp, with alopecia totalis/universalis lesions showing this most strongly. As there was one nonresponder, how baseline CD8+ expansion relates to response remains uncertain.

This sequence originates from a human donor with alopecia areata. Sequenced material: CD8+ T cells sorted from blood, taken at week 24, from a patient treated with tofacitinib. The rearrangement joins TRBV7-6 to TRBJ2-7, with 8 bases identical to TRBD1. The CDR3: CASSFGTGYEQYF. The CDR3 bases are TGTGCCAGCAGCTTTGGGACAGGCTACGAGCAGTACTTC.